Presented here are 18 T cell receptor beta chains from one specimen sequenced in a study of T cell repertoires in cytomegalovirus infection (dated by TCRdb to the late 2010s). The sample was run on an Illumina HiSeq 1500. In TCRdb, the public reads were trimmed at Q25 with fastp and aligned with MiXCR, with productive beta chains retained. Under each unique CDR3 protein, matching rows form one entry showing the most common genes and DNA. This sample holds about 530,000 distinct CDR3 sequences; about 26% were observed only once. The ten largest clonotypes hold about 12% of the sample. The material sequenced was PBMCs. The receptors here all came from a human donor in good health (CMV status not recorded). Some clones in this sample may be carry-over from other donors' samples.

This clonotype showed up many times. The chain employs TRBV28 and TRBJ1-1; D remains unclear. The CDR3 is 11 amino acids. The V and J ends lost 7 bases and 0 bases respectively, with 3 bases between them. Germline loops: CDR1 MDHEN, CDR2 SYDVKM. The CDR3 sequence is CASKVNTEAFF. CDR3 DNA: TGTGCCAGCAAAGTGAACACTGAAGCTTTCTTT.

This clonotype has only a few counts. In DNA form, the CDR3 reads TGTGCCAGCAGCAGGGGACTAGCGGAGACTTTTGCGAGCGAGCAGTACTTC. Encoded protein: CASSRGLAETFASEQYF. This chain joins TRBV5-5 and TRBJ2-7; 11 positions match TRBD2. The germline V gene encodes CDR1 SGHKS and CDR2 YYEKEE (reference sequence). V lost 4 bases to trimming and J lost 6 bases; unmatched junction nucleotides: 15. This CDR3 is 17 amino acids long.

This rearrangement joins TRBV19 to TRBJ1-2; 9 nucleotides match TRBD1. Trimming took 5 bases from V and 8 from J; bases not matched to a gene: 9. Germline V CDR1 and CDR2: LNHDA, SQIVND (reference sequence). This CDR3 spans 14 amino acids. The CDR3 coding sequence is TGTGCCAGTAGTTCCCGGACAGGGGTGAGGGGCTACACCTTC. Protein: CASSSRTGVRGYTF.

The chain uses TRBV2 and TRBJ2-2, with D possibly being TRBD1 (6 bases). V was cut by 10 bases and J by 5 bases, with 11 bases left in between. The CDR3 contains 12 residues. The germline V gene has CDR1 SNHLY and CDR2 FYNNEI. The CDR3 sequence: CAIRGRTGELFF. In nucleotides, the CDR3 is TGTGCCATCAGGGGACGGACCGGGGAGCTGTTTTTT.

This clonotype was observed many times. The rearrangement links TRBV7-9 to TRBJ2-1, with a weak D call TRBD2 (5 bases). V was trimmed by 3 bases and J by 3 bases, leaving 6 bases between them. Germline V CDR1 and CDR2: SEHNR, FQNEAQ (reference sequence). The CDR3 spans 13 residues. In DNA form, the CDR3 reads TGTGCCAGCAGCTTTGGACTCTACAATGAGCAGTTCTTC. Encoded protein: CASSFGLYNEQFF. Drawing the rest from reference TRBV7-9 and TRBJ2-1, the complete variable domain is DTGVSQNPRHKITKRGQNVTFRCDPISEHNRLYWYRQTLGQGPEFLTYFQNEAQLEKSRLLSDRFSAERPKGSFSTLEIQRTEQGDSAMYLCASSFGLYNEQFFGPGTRLTVL.

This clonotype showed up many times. The CDR3 sequence: CASRPTGDSTDTQYF. Written as DNA, the CDR3 is TGTGCCAGCAGGCCCACAGGCGATAGCACAGATACGCAGTATTTT. This sequence joins TRBV6-5 and TRBJ2-3; D might be TRBD1 (5 bases). Germline-derived CDR1 and CDR2 are MNHEY and SVGAGI. CDR3 length equals 15 residues. Trimming stripped 6 bases from V and 0 bases from J, with 13 bases between.

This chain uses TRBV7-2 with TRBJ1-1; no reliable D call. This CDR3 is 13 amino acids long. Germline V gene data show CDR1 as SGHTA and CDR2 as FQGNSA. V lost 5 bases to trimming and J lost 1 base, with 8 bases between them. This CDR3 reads CASSPPWNTEAFF. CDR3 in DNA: TGTGCCAGCAGCCCTCCTTGGAACACTGAAGCTTTCTTT.

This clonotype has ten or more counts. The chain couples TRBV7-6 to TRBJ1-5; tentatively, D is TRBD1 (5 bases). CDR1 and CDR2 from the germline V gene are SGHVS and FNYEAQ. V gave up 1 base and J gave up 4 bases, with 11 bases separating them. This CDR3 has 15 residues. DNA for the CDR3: TGTGCCAGCAGCTTAGAAGGGGATTTAAATCAGCCCCAGCATTTT. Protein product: CASSLEGDLNQPQHF.

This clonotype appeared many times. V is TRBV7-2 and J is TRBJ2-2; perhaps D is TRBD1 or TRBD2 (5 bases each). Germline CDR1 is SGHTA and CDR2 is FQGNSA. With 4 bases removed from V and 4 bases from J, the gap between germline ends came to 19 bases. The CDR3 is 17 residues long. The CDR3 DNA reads TGTGCCAGCAGCTCCGAGGAGTGGGGGTTCGTCACCGGGGAGCTGTTTTTT. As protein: CASSSEEWGFVTGELFF.

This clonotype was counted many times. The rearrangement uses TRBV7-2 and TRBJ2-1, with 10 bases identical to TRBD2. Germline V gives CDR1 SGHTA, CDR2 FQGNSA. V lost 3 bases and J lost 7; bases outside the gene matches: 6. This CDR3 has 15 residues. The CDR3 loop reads CASSFLAGAGNEQFF. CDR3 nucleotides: TGTGCCAGCAGCTTCCTAGCGGGAGCAGGAAATGAGCAGTTCTTC.

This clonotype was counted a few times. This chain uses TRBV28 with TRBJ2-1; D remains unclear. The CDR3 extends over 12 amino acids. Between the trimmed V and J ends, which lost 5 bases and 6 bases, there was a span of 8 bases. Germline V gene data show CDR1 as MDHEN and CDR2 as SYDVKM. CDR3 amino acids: CASSTPGNEQFF. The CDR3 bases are TGTGCCAGCAGTACACCAGGCAATGAGCAGTTCTTC.

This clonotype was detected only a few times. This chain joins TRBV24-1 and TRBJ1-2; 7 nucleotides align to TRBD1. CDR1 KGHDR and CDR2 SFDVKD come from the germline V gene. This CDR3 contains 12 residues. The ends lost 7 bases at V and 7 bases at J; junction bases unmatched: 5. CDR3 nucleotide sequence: TGTGCCACCAGGGACGCAGGGGGTGGCTACACCTTC. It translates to CATRDAGGGYTF.

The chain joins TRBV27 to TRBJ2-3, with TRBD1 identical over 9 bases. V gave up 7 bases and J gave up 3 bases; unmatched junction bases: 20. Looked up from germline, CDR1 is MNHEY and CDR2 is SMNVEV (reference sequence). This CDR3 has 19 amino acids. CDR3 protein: CASKGDRGASFYATDTQYF. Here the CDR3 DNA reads TGTGCCAGCAAGGGTGACAGGGGGGCGTCTTTTTATGCTACAGATACGCAGTATTTT.

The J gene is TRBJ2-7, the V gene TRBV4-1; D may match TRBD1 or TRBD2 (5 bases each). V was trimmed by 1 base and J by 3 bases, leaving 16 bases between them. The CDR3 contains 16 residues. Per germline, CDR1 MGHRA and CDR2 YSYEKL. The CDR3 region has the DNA TGCGCCAGCAGCCAAGCGGCCGGGACGGTGGACTACGAGCAGTACTTC. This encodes CASSQAAGTVDYEQYF.

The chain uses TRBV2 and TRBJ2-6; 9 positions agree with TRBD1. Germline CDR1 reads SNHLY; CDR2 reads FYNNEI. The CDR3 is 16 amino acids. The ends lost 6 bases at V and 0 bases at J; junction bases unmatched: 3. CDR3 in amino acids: CASSGQGISGANVLTF. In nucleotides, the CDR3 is TGTGCCAGCAGCGGACAGGGGATCTCTGGGGCCAACGTCCTGACTTTC.

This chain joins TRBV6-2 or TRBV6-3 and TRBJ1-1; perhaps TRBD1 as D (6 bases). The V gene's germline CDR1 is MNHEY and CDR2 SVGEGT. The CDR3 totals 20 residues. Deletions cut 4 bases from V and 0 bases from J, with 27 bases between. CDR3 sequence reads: CASSSTPYDRPFDMNTEAFF. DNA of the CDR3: TGTGCCAGCAGTTCCACCCCATACGACAGGCCATTCGACATGAACACTGAAGCTTTCTTT.

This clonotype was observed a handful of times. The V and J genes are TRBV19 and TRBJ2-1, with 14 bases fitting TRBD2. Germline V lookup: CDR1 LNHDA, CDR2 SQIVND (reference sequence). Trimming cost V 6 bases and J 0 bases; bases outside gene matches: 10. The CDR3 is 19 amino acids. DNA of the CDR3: TGTGCCAGTAGCATGGACCTCGGGACTAGCGGGGGCTCCTACAATGAGCAGTTCTTC. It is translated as CASSMDLGTSGGSYNEQFF.

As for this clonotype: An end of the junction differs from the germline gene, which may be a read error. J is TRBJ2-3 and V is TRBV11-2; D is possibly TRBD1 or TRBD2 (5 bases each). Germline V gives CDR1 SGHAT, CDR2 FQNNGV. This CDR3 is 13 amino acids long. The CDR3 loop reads CASNSRPGTTCHF. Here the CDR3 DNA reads TGTGCCAGCAACTCTCGTCCCGGGACCACATGCCATTTT.